This T cell receptor beta chain stems from a study of CD8+ T cells in alopecia areata (dated by TCRdb to 2016 to 2018). Regarding the study in general: Treated patients were enrolled in an open-label pilot trial of oral tofacitinib at 5 to 10 mg twice daily for moderate-to-severe alopecia areata. Patients stayed on tofacitinib for 6 to 18 months and then had 6 months of follow-up off drug so that delayed response and recurrence could be assessed. Disease severity in treated patients was measured with the SALT score, which quantifies the percentage of affected scalp surface area. To study T cell clonal expansion in alopecia areata, the researchers applied high-throughput TCRbeta sequencing to both the C3H/HeJ mouse model and human patients. On the human side, TCRbeta sequencing was run on scalp tissue and on sorted CD4+ and CD8+ peripheral blood T cells from healthy controls and from alopecia areata patients with either patchy or totalis/universalis disease. Biopsies were taken from tofacitinib-treated patients at baseline and at 4 and 24 weeks of treatment, and a later scalp biopsy was taken in several of the tofacitinib-treated patients. Scalp clonality was compared across normal scalp (n=4), patchy alopecia areata scalp (n=8), and alopecia totalis/universalis scalp (n=8). The RNA source kit depended on sample type: the PAXgene miRNA kit for fixed scalp, the miRNeasy kit for PBMCs, and the RNeasy kit for mouse skin. Amplification of TCRbeta CDR3 regions was done by immunoSEQ multiplex PCR using 35 Vbeta forward primers and 13 Jbeta reverse primers. Broad study findings and their caveats: Tofacitinib significantly decreased scalp clonality and the number of expanded CD8+ clones among the top 100 scalp clones. Because the treated cohort was small and had only one nonresponder, larger studies are needed to examine links between baseline CD8+ expansion and response. Compared with normal scalp, lesional scalp, particularly in alopecia totalis/universalis, had higher clonality and more expanded CD8+ clones, which suggests antigenic drive. During tofacitinib treatment, many expanded lesional clones stuck around in both scalp and blood, and this persistence may partly explain why relapse happens after treatment is stopped. Compared with mice, TCR sequences shared between patients were less clear, possibly partly because of HLA diversity across the patient population. Unlike mouse skin, which is dominated by gammadelta T cells, normal human skin has resident alphabeta T cells that are also sequenced, and this complicates analysis of the scalp TCR repertoire.

The meaning of the sample's time point label: roughly 26 weeks on oral tofacitinib. The label giving this sample's treatment or condition can be read as: oral pan-JAK inhibitor, 5-10 mg twice daily. Peripheral blood and lesional scalp punch biopsies were obtained from patients with alopecia areata. PBMCs were isolated by density centrifugation and stained for CD3, CD4 and CD8, after which CD4+ and CD8+ T cells were sorted on a FACSAria. The library relied on the immunoSEQ multiplex PCR assay. For TCR sequencing, RNA was extracted from every sample and reverse transcribed into cDNA to serve as template. SuperScript III was used for first-strand cDNA synthesis, primed with a 2:1 mix of oligo-dT and random hexamers. A synthetic immune receptor repertoire was used to gauge amplification bias, and whatever bias remained was removed computationally. The study's own analysis went as follows. Raw reads were preprocessed to remove errors, and CDR3 was defined according to IMGT conventions as the region from the conserved cysteine to phenylalanine. To get clonality, Shannon entropy was normalized by log2 of the number of productive unique TCRs and the result was subtracted from 1. CD4 or CD8 identity of scalp clones was inferred by cross-referencing scalp TCRbeta sequences with sorted blood CD4 and CD8 repertoires. Here the immuneACCESS table is served through TCRdb, limited to in-frame sequences with V and J called. Missing clones are a known gap in these copies; in checked studies unresolved V genes cover under half, and the rest lacks a known reason. V and J calls and clone size are copied from that table; D and trimming were computed from the DNA. The sample table lists tens of thousands of clones, more than 90% of them with a count of one. The ten largest clonotypes hold approximately 20% of the sample.

V is pared back by 5 bases and J by 7 bases, with 15 bases lying between the germline termini. Counted from cysteine to phenylalanine, this CDR3 has 14 amino acids. CDR3 DNA only is kept here, 42 bases in frame from base 1. From a lookup of the germline V gene, CDR1 and CDR2 are ENHRY and SYGVKD. Turning to this clone: There is no known antigen for this receptor. No per-base quality is available; no much larger clone lies one base away.

The V gene is TRBV10-3 and the J gene is TRBJ2-4; tentative D gene TRBD1, with 8 bases matching. This receptor was identified in a human donor with alopecia areata. Sequencing was performed on CD8+ T cells sorted from blood, taken at week 24, from a patient treated with tofacitinib. The CDR3 protein sequence reads: CAISKDRDYNIQYF. The DNA sequence is given as TGTGCCATCAGTAAGGACAGGGACTATAACATTCAGTACTTC.